One and the same sample provided the 30 T cell receptor beta chains below, sequenced in a study of CD8+ T cells in alopecia areata. RNA extraction was followed by reverse transcription into cDNA, which acted as the sequencing template. The method was immunoSEQ multiplex PCR; TCRdb's version includes in-frame clones alone and lacks a portion of them. The table lists some 3,200 clones, with no singletons. Specified time point: mouse skin 3 weeks after grafting. The sequenced sample was skin, obtained at week 3. These receptor sequences come from a C3H/HeJ mouse with alopecia areata. As its MHC haplotype, the strain has H2-k.

In this sample, this clone is medium-sized. Gene names and germline match the mouse. The observed sequence ends 4 residues before the CDR3 terminus, with the missing tail filled in from the germline J gene. The chain uses TRBV19 and TRBJ1-1; 7 bases are a match to TRBD1. Trimming took 4 bases from V and 0 from J; bases not matched to a gene: 3. This CDR3 spans 14 amino acids. Germline V CDR1 and CDR2: FNHDT, SITEND (reference sequence). The CDR3 DNA, read in part, is TGTGCCAGCAGTCGGGACAGTGCAAACACA. This codes for CASSRDSANT. The full CDR3 protein is CASSRDSANTEVFF. Based on the CDR3 plus reference TRBV19 and TRBJ1-1, the full variable domain is GGIITQTPKFLIGQEGQKLTLKCQQNFNHDTMYWYRQDSGKGLRLIYYSITENDLQKGDLSEGYDASREKKSSFSLTVTSAQKNEMAVFLCASSRDSANTEVFFGKGTRLTVV.

Sample share makes this clone medium-sized. Gene names follow the mouse nomenclature. Read sequence stops 4 residues before the CDR3 end, and the germline J gene provides the missing end. The chain is built from TRBV13-1 and TRBJ2-7; D possibly corresponds to TRBD1 (5 bases). The CDR3 totals 15 residues. Germline CDR1 NSHNY, CDR2 SYGAGN. Here the CDR3 reads CASSDLPLDKYEQYF. The sequenced CDR3 bases are TGTGCCAGCAGTGATCTCCCCCTGGACAAGTAT.

Points on this clone: The genes are named according to mouse. Read sequence stops 4 residues before the CDR3 end, and the germline J gene provides the missing end. The chain has TRBV5 and TRBJ2-3; 7 bases are shared with TRBD1. The V segment lost 4 bases and the J segment 0 bases; nucleotides outside the gene matches: 4. The germline V gene has CDR1 LGHNA and CDR2 YNLKQL (reference sequence). This CDR3 has 15 amino acids. CDR3 DNA (partial): TGTGCCAGCAGCCGGGACAGATCTAGTGCAGAA. Translating it yields CASSRDRSSAE. The whole CDR3 protein is CASSRDRSSAETLYF.

As for this clone: The genes and germline here are from mouse. CDR3 bases read: TGTGCCAGCAGCCAAGGGGGACAGGGGACCGGG. Residues: CASSQGGQGTG. The full CDR3 sequence reads CASSQGGQGTGQLYF. This chain uses TRBV2 with TRBJ2-2, with 10 positions matching TRBD1. The sequence runs out 4 residues before the end of the CDR3; the remainder is reconstructed from the germline J gene. CDR1 and CDR2 from the germline V gene are LGHNA and YSYQKL. The CDR3 sequence is 15 residues long. Trimming cost V 1 base and J 5 bases; bases outside gene matches: 1.

To note about this clone: Gene and germline names: mouse. The read is 4 residues too short to cover the CDR3 end, so that end is filled in from the germline J gene. V usage is TRBV26 and J usage is TRBJ1-1, with 11 bases matching TRBD1. There are 17 residues in the CDR3. Per germline, CDR1 KGHPV and CDR2 FQNQEV (reference sequence). Germline trimming cut 2 bases from V and 3 bases from J; bases unmatched to any gene: 8. The CDR3 protein is CASSLLPPDRGHTEVFF. The CDR3 bases that were read are TGTGCCAGCAGTCTGCTCCCCCCGGACAGGGGGCACACA.

This clone is medium-sized in the sample. The gene names here belong to mouse. The CDR3 end lies 4 residues beyond the end of the read and is filled in from the germline J gene. J is TRBJ2-7 and V is TRBV17; unclear D gene. The CDR3 spans 19 residues. The germline CDR1 and CDR2 sequences are MNHDT and YYDKIL. Trimming shortened V by 6 bases and J by 0 bases, and 27 bases separated the two germline ends. The CDR3 loop is CASSRRAPHPDTSSYEQYF. The sequenced CDR3 bases are TGTGCTAGCAGCAGAAGAGCCCCTCACCCCGACACGAGCTCCTAT.

Judged by abundance, this clone is medium-sized (0.01 to 0.1%). These gene names are mouse names. The read terminates 4 residues ahead of where the CDR3 ends, so the germline J gene completes it. The J gene is TRBJ1-2, the V gene TRBV19, with a tentative D call TRBD1 (6 bases). Trimming took 3 bases from V and 0 from J, leaving 9 bases between them. The CDR3 has 14 amino acids. The germline CDR1 and CDR2 sequences are FNHDT and SITEND (reference sequence). CDR3 DNA (partial): TGTGCCAGCAGTAAGGACAGTGCAAACTCC. Translating gives CASSKDSANS. The entire CDR3 is CASSKDSANSDYTF.

In its sample, this clone is large (0.1 to 1%). The gene symbols are mouse symbols. The CDR3 goes on 4 residues after the read ends, and that part is filled in from the germline J gene. J is TRBJ1-1 and V is TRBV13-3; 7 bases are shared with TRBD1. V shed 3 bases and J 0 bases; nucleotides not matched to a gene: 2. There are 14 residues in the CDR3. CDR1 NNHDY and CDR2 SYVADS come from the germline V gene. CDR3 DNA (partial): TGTGCCAGCAGTGGTGACAGGGCAAACACA. It is translated as CASSGDRANT. The entire CDR3 protein is CASSGDRANTEVFF.

This clone rates as medium-sized. The gene names given are mouse names. The CDR3 goes on 4 residues after the read ends, and that part is filled in from the germline J gene. This chain links TRBV13-1 with TRBJ2-1, with 11 bases aligning to TRBD2. This CDR3 has 15 residues. V trimming: 5 bases; J trimming: 1 base; junction bases outside the gene matches: 2. Germline V gene lookup returns CDR1 NSHNY and CDR2 SYGAGN. This chain's CDR3 is CASSGLGGNYAEQFF. The DNA read from the CDR3 is TGTGCCAGCAGCGGACTGGGGGGAAACTATGCT.

This clone is medium-sized by share. Germline and genes here are mouse. The read stops 4 residues short of the end of the CDR3; the missing end is completed from the germline J gene. Distinct nucleotide sequences in the sample also encode this CDR3. This chain links TRBV19 with TRBJ1-2; D might be TRBD1 (6 bases). Germline-derived CDR1 and CDR2 are FNHDT and SITEND (reference sequence). Trimming stripped 1 base from V and 4 bases from J, with 8 bases between. This CDR3 is 13 amino acids long. CDR3 sequence: CASSIRGGSDYTF. CDR3 bases read: TGTGCCAGCAGTATAAGGGGGGGCTCC.

This clone appeared many times. The germline and genes are mouse ones. The read ends 4 residues before the CDR3 terminus; that terminus is restored from the germline J gene. This rearrangement joins TRBV19 to TRBJ2-5; D is possibly TRBD1 (6 bases). There are 15 residues in the CDR3. Germline CDR1 and CDR2: FNHDT and SITEND (reference sequence). The covered CDR3 bases are TGTGCCAGCAGTATTTTAGCCCAACAGGGAGAC. It yields the protein CASSILAQQGD. Given in full, the CDR3 is CASSILAQQGDTQYF.

By share of the sample, this clone is medium-sized (0.01 to 0.1%). Germline and genes here are mouse. The read stops 4 residues short of the end of the CDR3; the missing end is completed from the germline J gene. The J gene is TRBJ2-7, the V gene TRBV5, with D uncertain. CDR1 is LGHNA and CDR2 is YNLKQL in the germline V gene (reference sequence). V was clipped by 3 bases and J by 3 bases, with 0 bases between them. The CDR3 spans 10 residues. The covered CDR3 bases are TGTGCCAGCAGCCACTAT. Translating it yields CASSHY. The entire CDR3 is CASSHYEQYF.

This clone was counted ten times or more. Gene labels here are mouse ones. The CDR3 end falls 4 residues outside the read, so it is completed with the germline J gene. The chain links TRBV29 to TRBJ2-5; TRBD2 aligns across 8 bases. From germline, CDR1 is MSHET and CDR2 SYDVDS. The CDR3 spans 14 residues. The CDR3 sequence is CASSLSGGLDTQYF. The sequenced CDR3 bases are TGTGCTAGCAGTTTATCGGGGGGGCTTGAC.

Relative to its sample, this clone is medium-sized. Mouse gene names and germline throughout. The read stops 4 residues short of the end of the CDR3; the missing end is completed from the germline J gene. This chain uses TRBV19 with TRBJ2-4, with D perhaps TRBD1 (5 bases). Per the germline V gene, CDR1 is FNHDT and CDR2 is SITEND (reference sequence). The length of the CDR3 is 15 residues. Trimming shortened V by 0 bases and J by 0 bases, and 8 bases separated the two germline ends. Here the CDR3 reads CASSIETASQNTLYF. CDR3 DNA (partial): TGTGCCAGCAGTATAGAGACAGCTAGTCAAAAC.

This clone rates as medium-sized. Gene names are mouse gene names. The sequenced CDR3 bases are TGCACCTGCAGTGCGGGACTGGGGGGGGAC. Translation: CTCSAGLGGD. The CDR3 in its entirety is CTCSAGLGGDDYTF. The chain uses TRBV1 and TRBJ1-2, with a tentative D call TRBD1 (5 bases). The read falls 4 residues short of the CDR3 end, and the missing part is taken from the germline J gene. CDR3 size: 14 residues. In germline, CDR1 is NSQYPW, CDR2 LRSPGD (reference sequence). Complete variable domain (other parts from reference TRBV1 and TRBJ1-2): VTLLEQNPRWRLVPRGQAVNLRCILKNSQYPWMSWYQQDLQKQLQWLFTLRSPGDKEVKSLPGADYLATRVTDTELRLQVANMSQGRTLYCTCSAGLGGDDYTFGSGTRLLVI.

This clone showed up many times. Germline and genes: mouse. The read terminates 4 residues before the CDR3 end, so the remaining end is supplied by the germline J gene. The genes are TRBV13-2 and TRBJ2-7; tentatively, D is TRBD2 (6 bases). Germline CDR1 is NNHNN and CDR2 is SYGAGS (reference sequence). Trimming cost V 2 bases and J 0 bases, with 9 bases left between them. The CDR3 is 14 residues long. CDR3 region: CASGDWGNSYEQYF. CDR3 DNA, as far as it was read: TGTGCCAGCGGTGACTGGGGCAACTCCTAT.

This clone was detected ten times or more. The genes are named according to mouse. The sequenced part of the CDR3 DNA is TGTGCCAGCAGCCAAGATACCTGGGGAGGACAAAAC. Its protein is CASSQDTWGGQN. The full CDR3 protein is CASSQDTWGGQNTLYF. The V and J genes are TRBV5 and TRBJ2-4; TRBD2 might be the D (6 bases). The read comes to an end 4 residues before the CDR3 does, leaving the germline J gene to fill in the end. V shed 0 bases and J shed 3 bases, with 13 bases lying between them. Looked up from germline, CDR1 is LGHNA and CDR2 is YNLKQL (reference sequence). The CDR3 is 16 residues long.

At least ten counts were recorded for this clone. Gene names and germline match the mouse. The read ends 4 residues before the CDR3 terminus; that terminus is restored from the germline J gene. The identical CDR3 is also encoded by other nucleotide sequences in the sample. The J gene is TRBJ2-4, the V gene TRBV13-2; 7 nucleotides match TRBD2. Germline CDR1 reads NNHNN; CDR2 reads SYGAGS (reference sequence). With 0 bases clipped from V and 0 bases from J, the junction kept 4 bases outside the gene matches. This CDR3 region has 16 residues. This CDR3 is CASGDAGGVSQNTLYF. Incomplete CDR3 DNA: TGTGCCAGCGGTGATGCGGGGGGGGTGAGTCAAAAC.

This clone is medium-sized by share. Mouse gene names apply. The CDR3 is cut off 4 residues early in the read; its end comes from the germline J gene. The chain recombines TRBV5 with TRBJ2-7, with D tentatively TRBD1 (6 bases). The CDR3 loop spans 15 amino acids. Trimming shortened V by 1 base and J by 0 bases, and 10 bases separated the two germline ends. Germline V gene lookup returns CDR1 LGHNA and CDR2 YNLKQL (reference sequence). The covered CDR3 bases are TGTGCCAGCAGCCAAGTAGGGACAAACTCCTAT. Translation gives CASSQVGTNSY. The whole CDR3 region reads CASSQVGTNSYEQYF.

This clone appeared many times. Gene names and germline refer to mouse. The read is 4 residues too short to cover the CDR3 end, so that end is filled in from the germline J gene. The V gene is TRBV2, the J gene TRBJ2-4, with TRBD2 identical over 9 bases. With V trimmed by 3 bases and J by 3 bases, 4 bases remained unmatched. CDR1 is LGHNA and CDR2 is YSYQKL in the germline V gene. This CDR3 comprises 15 residues. The sequenced part of the CDR3 DNA is TGTGCCAGCAGCCAGAGAGACTGGGGGCAAAAC. This sequence encodes CASSQRDWGQN. The full CDR3 is CASSQRDWGQNTLYF.

About this clone: Here the gene names and germline are mouse. The read is 4 residues too short to cover the CDR3 end, so that end is filled in from the germline J gene. The chain couples TRBV5 to TRBJ1-1; D not certain. Looked up from germline, CDR1 is LGHNA and CDR2 is YNLKQL (reference sequence). Trimming stripped 0 bases from V and 4 bases from J, with 9 bases between. The CDR3 has 14 amino acids. The DNA read from the CDR3 is TGTGCCAGCAGCCAAGATGGGGTTTCCACA. This encodes CASSQDGVST. The entire CDR3 protein is CASSQDGVSTEVFF.

This clone was recorded many times. These gene names are mouse names. The part of the CDR3 DNA that was read is TGTGCCAGCGGTGACCTGGACTAT. It translates to CASGDLDY. The whole CDR3 protein reads CASGDLDYEQYF. The J gene is TRBJ2-7, the V gene TRBV13-2; D remains ambiguous. From the germline J gene comes the end of the CDR3, since the read stops 4 residues before it. The CDR3 consists of 12 residues. Trimming cost V 2 bases and J 3 bases, with 6 bases left between them. From germline, CDR1 is NNHNN and CDR2 SYGAGS (reference sequence).

This clone was seen at least ten times. The listed genes are named as in mouse. This chain's CDR3 is CASGDAWAWAAYEQYF. The covered CDR3 bases are TGTGCCAGCGGTGATGCATGGGCCTGGGCGGCTTAT. The chain joins TRBV13-2 to TRBJ2-7, with a possible D match to TRBD2 (5 bases). The read stops 4 residues short of the end of the CDR3; the missing end is completed from the germline J gene. In germline, CDR1 is NNHNN, CDR2 SYGAGS (reference sequence). This CDR3 is built from 16 residues.

Of note for this clone: Germline and genes here are mouse. Sequencing ends 3 residues short of the CDR3 end; the germline J gene provides the rest. The chain combines TRBV5 with TRBJ1-6; 7 bases match TRBD1. TRBJ1-6 is assigned to the ORF class and has an uncertain function. V lost 5 bases and J lost 5; bases outside the gene matches: 3. Germline V gene lookup returns CDR1 LGHNA and CDR2 YNLKQL (reference sequence). The CDR3 consists of 14 residues. CDR3 bases read: TGTGCCAGCAGCGGGACAGAAAATAATTCGCCC. It encodes CASSGTENNSP. The full CDR3 protein is CASSGTENNSPLYF.

This clone is medium-sized by share. Germline and genes here are mouse. The read is 4 residues too short to cover the CDR3 end, so that end is filled in from the germline J gene. The V and J genes are TRBV31 and TRBJ1-2; weak D call: TRBD1 (6 bases). V lost 1 base and J lost 0, with 9 bases in between. In germline, CDR1 is GKSSPN, CDR2 SITVG. The CDR3 contains 14 residues. The covered CDR3 bases are TGTGCCTGGAGTCGGGACACTTCAAACTCC. Its protein is CAWSRDTSNS. The whole CDR3 sequence is CAWSRDTSNSDYTF.

This clone was seen more than once but under ten times. Germline and genes: mouse. The sequenced fragment ends 4 residues before the CDR3 boundary, so the rest is inferred from the germline J gene. The V gene is TRBV5, the J gene TRBJ1-2; D not resolved. The CDR3 spans 13 residues. CDR1 is LGHNA, CDR2 YNLKQL, per germline (reference sequence). V shed 4 bases and J shed 0 bases, with 6 bases lying between them. CDR3 DNA (partial): TGTGCCAGCAGCCGCACAGCAAACTCC. It is translated as CASSRTANS. The complete CDR3 sequence is CASSRTANSDYTF.

This clone is judged medium-sized. Mouse gene names and germline throughout. Read data end 4 residues before the CDR3 end; the end is taken from the germline J gene. The V call is TRBV5, the J call TRBJ2-1; 9 positions match TRBD2. CDR1 and CDR2 from the germline V gene are LGHNA and YNLKQL (reference sequence). The CDR3 runs 15 residues. V was clipped by 4 bases and J by 3 bases; unmatched bases: 4. CDR3 DNA, as far as it was read: TGTGCCAGCAGCCCCCGACTGGGGGTCTATGCT. Translated, it gives CASSPRLGVYA. The entire CDR3 reads CASSPRLGVYAEQFF.

This clone is labeled as medium-sized (0.01 to 0.1%). Mouse names are used for the genes. With the read ending 4 residues before the CDR3 end, the germline J gene is used to fill in that end. The J gene is TRBJ2-1, the V gene TRBV13-3, with 8 bases lining up with TRBD1. The CDR3 spans 14 residues. Trimming cost V 5 bases and J 2 bases; bases outside gene matches: 3. From germline, CDR1 is NNHDY and CDR2 SYVADS. CDR3 sequence: CASRPGQDYAEQFF. Partial CDR3 DNA: TGTGCCAGCAGACCGGGACAGGACTATGCT.

The sample holds a few counts of this clone. The junction departs from the called germline gene at one end, perhaps through a read error. Gene names and germline match the mouse. The sequence runs out 4 residues before the end of the CDR3; the remainder is reconstructed from the germline J gene. The rearrangement joins TRBV5 to TRBJ1-1, with TRBD1 as a possible D gene (6 bases). This CDR3 comprises 16 residues. Germline-derived CDR1 and CDR2 are LGHNA and YNLKQL (reference sequence). This CDR3 reads CANSQDRGQPNTEVFF. Incomplete CDR3 DNA: TGTGCCAACAGCCAAGATAGGGGACAACCAAACACA.

In this sample, this clone is medium-sized. Here the gene names and germline are mouse. From the germline J gene comes the end of the CDR3, since the read stops 4 residues before it. The chain carries TRBV13-2 and TRBJ2-1; TRBD1 is a possible D gene (6 bases). CDR1 and CDR2 from the germline V gene are NNHNN and SYGAGS (reference sequence). The CDR3 totals 14 residues. V lost 1 base and J lost 5, with 10 bases in between. The sequenced part of the CDR3 DNA is TGTGCCAGCGGTGATAGAGGGACAAATGCT. As protein: CASGDRGTNA. The entire CDR3 reads CASGDRGTNAEQFF.